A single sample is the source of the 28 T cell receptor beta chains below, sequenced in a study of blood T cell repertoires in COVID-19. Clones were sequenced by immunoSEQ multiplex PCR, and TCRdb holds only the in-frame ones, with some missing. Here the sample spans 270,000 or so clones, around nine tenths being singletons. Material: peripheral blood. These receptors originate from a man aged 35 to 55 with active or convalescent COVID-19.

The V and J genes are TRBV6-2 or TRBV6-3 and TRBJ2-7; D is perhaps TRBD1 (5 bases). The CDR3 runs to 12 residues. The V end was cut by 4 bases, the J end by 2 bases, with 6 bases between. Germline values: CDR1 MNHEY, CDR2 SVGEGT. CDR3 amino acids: CASSLDTYEQYF. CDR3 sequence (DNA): TGTGCCAGCAGTTTGGACACCTACGAGCAGTACTTC.

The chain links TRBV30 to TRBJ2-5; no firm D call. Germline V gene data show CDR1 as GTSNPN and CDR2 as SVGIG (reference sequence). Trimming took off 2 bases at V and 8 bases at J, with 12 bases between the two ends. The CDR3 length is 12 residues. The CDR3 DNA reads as TGTGCCTGGAGTTTAACTATACAAACCCAGTACTTC. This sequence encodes CAWSLTIQTQYF.

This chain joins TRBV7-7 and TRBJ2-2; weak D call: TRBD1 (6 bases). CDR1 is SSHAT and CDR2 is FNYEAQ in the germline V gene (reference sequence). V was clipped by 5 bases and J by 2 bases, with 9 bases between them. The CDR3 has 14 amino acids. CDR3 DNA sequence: TGTGCCAGCAGCCTCGGGACAAACACCGGGGAGCTGTTTTTT. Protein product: CASSLGTNTGELFF.

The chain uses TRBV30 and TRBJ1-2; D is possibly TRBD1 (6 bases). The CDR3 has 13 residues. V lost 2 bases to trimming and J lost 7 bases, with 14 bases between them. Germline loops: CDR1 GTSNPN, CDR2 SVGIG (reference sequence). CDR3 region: CAWSQGPATGYTF. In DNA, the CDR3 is TGTGCCTGGAGTCAGGGGCCCGCGACTGGCTACACCTTC.

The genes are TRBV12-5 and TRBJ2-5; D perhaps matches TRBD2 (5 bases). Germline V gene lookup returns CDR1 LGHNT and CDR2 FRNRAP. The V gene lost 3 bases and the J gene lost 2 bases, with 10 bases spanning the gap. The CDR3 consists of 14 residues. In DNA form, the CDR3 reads TGTGCTAGTGGTTTATTACCGGGGCAAGAGACCCAGTACTTC. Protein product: CASGLLPGQETQYF.

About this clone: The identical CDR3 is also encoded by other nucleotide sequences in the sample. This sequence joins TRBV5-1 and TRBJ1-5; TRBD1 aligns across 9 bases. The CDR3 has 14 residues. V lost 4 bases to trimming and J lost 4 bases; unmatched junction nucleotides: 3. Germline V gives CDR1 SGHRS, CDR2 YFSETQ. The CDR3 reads CASSLGTGNQPQHF. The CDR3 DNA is TGCGCCAGCAGCCTAGGGACAGGGAATCAGCCCCAGCATTTT. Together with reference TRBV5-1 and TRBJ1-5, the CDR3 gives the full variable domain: KAGVTQTPRYLIKTRGQQVTLSCSPISGHRSVSWYQQTPGQGLQFLFEYFSETQRNKGNFPGRFSGRQFSNSRSEMNVSTLELGDSALYLCASSLGTGNQPQHFGDGTRLSIL.

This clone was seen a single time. CDR3: CASSPRTGGIDTQYF. For the CDR3, the DNA is TGCGCCAGCAGTCCACGGACAGGGGGCATAGATACGCAGTATTTT. The chain recombines TRBV10-1 with TRBJ2-3, with TRBD1 identical over 11 bases. The CDR3 contains 15 residues. V lost 5 bases to trimming and J lost 5 bases; unmatched junction nucleotides: 6. CDR1 is WNHNN, CDR2 SYGVQD, per germline (reference sequence).

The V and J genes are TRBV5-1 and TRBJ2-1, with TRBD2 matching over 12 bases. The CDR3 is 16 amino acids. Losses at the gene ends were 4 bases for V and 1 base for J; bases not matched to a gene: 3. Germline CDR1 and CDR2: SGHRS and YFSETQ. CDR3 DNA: TGCGCCAGCAGCAAAACTAGCGGGAGGTCCTACAATGAGCAGTTCTTC. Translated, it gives CASSKTSGRSYNEQFF.

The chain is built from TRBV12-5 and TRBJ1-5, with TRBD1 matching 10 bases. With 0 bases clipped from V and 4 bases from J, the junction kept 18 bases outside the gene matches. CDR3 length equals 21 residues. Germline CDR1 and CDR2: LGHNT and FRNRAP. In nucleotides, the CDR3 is TGTGCTAGTGGTTTGGTACCGGCCCCCCGGGACAGGGGTAATCGGAATCAGCCCCAGCATTTT. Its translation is CASGLVPAPRDRGNRNQPQHF.

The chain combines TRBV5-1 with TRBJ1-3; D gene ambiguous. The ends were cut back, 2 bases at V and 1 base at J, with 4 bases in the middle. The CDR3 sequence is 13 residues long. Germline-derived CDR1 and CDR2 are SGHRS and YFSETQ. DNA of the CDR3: TGCGCCAGCAGCTTTACTTCTGGAAACACCATATATTTT. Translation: CASSFTSGNTIYF.

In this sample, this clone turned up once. The CDR3 nucleotides are TGTGCCAGCAGCTTGGCCCAGAGGGCTGGCAATCAGCCCCAGCATTTT. This sequence encodes CASSLAQRAGNQPQHF. The genes are TRBV5-6 and TRBJ1-5, with D unresolved. This CDR3 has 16 residues. The germline V gene encodes CDR1 SGHDT and CDR2 YYEEEE. V shed 0 bases and J shed 2 bases, with 12 bases lying between them.

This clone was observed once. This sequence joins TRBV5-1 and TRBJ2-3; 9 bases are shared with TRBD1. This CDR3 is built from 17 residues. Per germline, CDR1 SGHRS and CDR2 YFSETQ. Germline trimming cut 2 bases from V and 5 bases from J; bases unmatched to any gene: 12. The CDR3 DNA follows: TGCGCCAGCAGCTTATTCGGCCCGGGACAGGGTGGAGATACGCAGTATTTT. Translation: CASSLFGPGQGGDTQYF.

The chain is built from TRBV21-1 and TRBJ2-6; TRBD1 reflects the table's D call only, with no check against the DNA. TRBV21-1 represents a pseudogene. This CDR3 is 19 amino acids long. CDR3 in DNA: TGTGCCAGCAGCAAGGGACCGCAGGGGGCCAACTCTGGGGCCAACGTCCTGACTTTC. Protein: CASSKGPQGANSGANVLTF.

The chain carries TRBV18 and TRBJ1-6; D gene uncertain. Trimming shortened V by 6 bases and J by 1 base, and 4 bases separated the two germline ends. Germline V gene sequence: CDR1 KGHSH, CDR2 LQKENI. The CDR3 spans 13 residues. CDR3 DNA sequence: TGTGCCAGCTCGGAGTCCTATAATTCACCCCTCCACTTT. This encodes CASSESYNSPLHF.

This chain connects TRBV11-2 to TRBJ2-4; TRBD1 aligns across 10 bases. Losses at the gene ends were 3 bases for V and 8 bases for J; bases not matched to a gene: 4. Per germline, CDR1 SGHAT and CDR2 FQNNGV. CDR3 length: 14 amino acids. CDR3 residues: CASSFDRGLDIQYF. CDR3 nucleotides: TGTGCCAGCAGCTTCGACAGGGGGCTGGACATTCAGTACTTC.

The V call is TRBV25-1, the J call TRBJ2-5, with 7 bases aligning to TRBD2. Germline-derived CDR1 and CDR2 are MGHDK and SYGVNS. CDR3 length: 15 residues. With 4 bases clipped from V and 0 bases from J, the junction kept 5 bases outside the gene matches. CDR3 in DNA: TGTGCCAGCAGTGTCCTGGCGGGAGACCAAGAGACCCAGTACTTC. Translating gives CASSVLAGDQETQYF. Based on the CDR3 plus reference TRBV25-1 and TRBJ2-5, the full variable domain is EADIYQTPRYLVIGTGKKITLECSQTMGHDKMYWYQQDPGMELHLIHYSYGVNSTEKGDLSSESTVSRIRTEHFPLTLESARPSHTSQYLCASSVLAGDQETQYFGPGTRLLVL.

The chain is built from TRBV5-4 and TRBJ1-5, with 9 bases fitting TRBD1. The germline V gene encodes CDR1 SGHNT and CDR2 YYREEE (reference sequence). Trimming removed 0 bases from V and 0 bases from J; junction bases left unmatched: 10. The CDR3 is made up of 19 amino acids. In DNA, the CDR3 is TGTGCCAGCAGCTTGGAGGGCGGGACAGGGAAAAATAGCAATCAGCCCCAGCATTTT. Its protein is CASSLEGGTGKNSNQPQHF.

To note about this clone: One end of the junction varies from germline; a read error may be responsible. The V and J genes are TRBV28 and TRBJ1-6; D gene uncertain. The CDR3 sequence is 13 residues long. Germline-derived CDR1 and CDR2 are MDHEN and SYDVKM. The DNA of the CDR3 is TGTGCAAGCAGTTTATGGAGGGATTCACCCCTCCACTTT. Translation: CASSLWRDSPLHF.

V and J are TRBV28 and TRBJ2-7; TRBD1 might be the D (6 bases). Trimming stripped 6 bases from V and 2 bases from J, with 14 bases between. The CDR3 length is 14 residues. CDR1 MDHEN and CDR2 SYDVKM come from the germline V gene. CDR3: CASRPTGATYEQYF. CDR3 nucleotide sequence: TGTGCCAGCAGACCGACAGGTGCCACCTACGAGCAGTACTTC.

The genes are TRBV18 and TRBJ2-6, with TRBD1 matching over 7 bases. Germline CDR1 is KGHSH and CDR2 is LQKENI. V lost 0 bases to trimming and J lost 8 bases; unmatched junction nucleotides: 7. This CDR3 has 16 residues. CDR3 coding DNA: TGTGCCAGCTCACCACCCGGACAGGTACGCACCAACGTCCTGACTTTC. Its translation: CASSPPGQVRTNVLTF.

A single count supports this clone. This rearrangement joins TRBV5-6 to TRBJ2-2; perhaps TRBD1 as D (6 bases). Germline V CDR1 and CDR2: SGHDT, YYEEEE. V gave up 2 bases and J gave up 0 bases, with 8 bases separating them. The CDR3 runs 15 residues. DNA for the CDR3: TGTGCCAGCAGCTTTGAGGGGGCGAACACCGGGGAGCTGTTTTTT. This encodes CASSFEGANTGELFF.

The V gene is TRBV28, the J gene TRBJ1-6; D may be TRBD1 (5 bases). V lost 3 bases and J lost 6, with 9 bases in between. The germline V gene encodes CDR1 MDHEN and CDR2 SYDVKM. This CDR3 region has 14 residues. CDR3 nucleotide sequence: TGTGCCAGCAGTTTTGCACAGGTTAATTCACCCCTCCACTTT. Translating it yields CASSFAQVNSPLHF.

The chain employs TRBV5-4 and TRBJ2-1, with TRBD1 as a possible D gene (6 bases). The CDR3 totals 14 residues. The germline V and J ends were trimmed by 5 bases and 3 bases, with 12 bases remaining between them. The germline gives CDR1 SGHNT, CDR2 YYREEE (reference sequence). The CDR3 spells CASSLDRFYNEQFF. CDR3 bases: TGTGCCAGCAGTCTGGACAGATTCTACAATGAGCAGTTCTTC.

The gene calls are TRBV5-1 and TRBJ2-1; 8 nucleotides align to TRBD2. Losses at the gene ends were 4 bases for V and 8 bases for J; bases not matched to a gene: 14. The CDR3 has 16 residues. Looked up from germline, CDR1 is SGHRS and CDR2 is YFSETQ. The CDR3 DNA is TGCGCCAGCAGCCCCCTGGCGGGGGGAGGTTGGGATGAGCAGTTCTTC. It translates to CASSPLAGGGWDEQFF.

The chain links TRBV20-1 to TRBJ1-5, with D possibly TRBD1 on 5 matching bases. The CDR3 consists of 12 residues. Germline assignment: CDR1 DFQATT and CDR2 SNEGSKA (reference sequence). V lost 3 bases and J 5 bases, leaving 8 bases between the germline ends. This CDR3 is CSASSRDQPQHF. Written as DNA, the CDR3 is TGCAGTGCTAGTAGCAGGGATCAGCCCCAGCATTTT.

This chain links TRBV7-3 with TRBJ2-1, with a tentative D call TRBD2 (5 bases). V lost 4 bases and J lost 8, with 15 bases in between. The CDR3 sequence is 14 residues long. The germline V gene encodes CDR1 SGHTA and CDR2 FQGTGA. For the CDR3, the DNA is TGTGCCAGCAGCTACCCGGGGAGTCGGGATGAGCAGTTCTTC. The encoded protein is CASSYPGSRDEQFF.

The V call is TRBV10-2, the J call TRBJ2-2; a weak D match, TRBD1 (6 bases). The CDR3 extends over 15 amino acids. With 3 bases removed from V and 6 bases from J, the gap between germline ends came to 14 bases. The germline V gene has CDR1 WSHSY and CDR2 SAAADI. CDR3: CASSDGVQGAGELFF. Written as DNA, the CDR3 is TGCGCCAGCAGTGACGGGGTACAGGGCGCCGGGGAGCTGTTTTTT.

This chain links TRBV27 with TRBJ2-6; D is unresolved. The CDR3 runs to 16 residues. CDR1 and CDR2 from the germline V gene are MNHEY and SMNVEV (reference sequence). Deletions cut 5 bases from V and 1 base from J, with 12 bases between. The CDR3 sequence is CASSPHSMSGANVLTF. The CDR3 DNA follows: TGTGCCAGCAGTCCCCACAGTATGTCTGGGGCCAACGTCCTGACTTTC.